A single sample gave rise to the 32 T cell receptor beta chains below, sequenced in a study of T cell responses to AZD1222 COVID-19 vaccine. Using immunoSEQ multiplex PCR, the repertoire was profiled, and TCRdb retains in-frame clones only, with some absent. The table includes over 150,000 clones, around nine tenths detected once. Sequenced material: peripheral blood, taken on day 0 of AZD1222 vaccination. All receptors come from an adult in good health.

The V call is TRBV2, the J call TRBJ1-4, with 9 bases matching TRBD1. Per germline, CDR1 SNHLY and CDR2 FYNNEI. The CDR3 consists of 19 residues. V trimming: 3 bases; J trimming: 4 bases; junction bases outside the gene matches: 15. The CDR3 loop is CASSELDGTGLGNNEKLFF. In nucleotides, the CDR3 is TGTGCCAGCAGTGAGCTCGACGGGACAGGGTTGGGGAATAATGAAAAACTGTTTTTT.

CDR3 in amino acids: CATSRDSPLGTSGGRSSYNEQFF. CDR3 sequence (DNA): TGTGCCACCAGCAGAGATTCCCCCCTCGGGACTAGCGGGGGGCGCAGCTCCTACAATGAGCAGTTCTTC. The V call is TRBV15, the J call TRBJ2-1, with 15 bases identical to TRBD2. Germline V gives CDR1 LNHNV, CDR2 YYDKDF (reference sequence). V dropped 0 bases and J dropped 0; count of bases not matched to a gene: 15. This CDR3 comprises 23 residues.

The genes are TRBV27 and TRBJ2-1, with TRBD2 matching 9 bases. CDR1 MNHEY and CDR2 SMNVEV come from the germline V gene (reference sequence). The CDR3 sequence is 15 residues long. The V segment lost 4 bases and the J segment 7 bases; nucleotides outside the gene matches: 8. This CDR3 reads CASSSGLAGTNEQFF. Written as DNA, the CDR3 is TGTGCCAGCAGTTCCGGGCTAGCGGGGACTAATGAGCAGTTCTTC.

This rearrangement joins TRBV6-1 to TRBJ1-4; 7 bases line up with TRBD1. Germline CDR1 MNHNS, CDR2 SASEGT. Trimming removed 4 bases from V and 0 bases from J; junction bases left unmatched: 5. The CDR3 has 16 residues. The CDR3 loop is CASSGDRIATNEKLFF. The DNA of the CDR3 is TGTGCCAGCAGTGGGGACAGAATTGCAACTAATGAAAAACTGTTTTTT.

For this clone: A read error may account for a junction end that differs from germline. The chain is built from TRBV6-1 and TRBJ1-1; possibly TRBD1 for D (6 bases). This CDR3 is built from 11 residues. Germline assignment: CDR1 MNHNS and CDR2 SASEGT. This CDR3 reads CASSELKQGIF. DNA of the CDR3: TGTGCCAGCAGTGAACTTAAACAGGGAATCTTT.

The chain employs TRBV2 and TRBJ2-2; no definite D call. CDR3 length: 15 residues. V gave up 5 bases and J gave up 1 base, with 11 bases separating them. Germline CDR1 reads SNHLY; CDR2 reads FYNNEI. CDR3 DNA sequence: TGTGCCAGCAGTTCGCGGACCCAGAACACCGGGGAGCTGTTTTTT. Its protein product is CASSSRTQNTGELFF. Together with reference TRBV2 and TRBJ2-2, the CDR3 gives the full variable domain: EPEVTQTPSHQVTQMGQEVILRCVPISNHLYFYWYRQILGQKVEFLVSFYNNEISEKSEIFDDQFSVERPDGSNFTLKIRSTKLEDSAMYFCASSSRTQNTGELFFGEGSRLTVL.

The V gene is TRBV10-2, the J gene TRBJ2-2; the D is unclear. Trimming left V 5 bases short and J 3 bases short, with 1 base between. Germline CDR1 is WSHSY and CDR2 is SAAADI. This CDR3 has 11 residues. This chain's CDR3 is CASSHTGELFF. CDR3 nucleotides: TGCGCCAGCAGTCACACCGGGGAGCTGTTTTTT.

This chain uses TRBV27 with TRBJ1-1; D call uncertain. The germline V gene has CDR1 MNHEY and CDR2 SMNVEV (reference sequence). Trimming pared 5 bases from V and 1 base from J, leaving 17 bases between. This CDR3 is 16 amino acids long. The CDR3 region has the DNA TGTGCCAGCAGTCCCTCTTGGGCCAAGAAGAACACTGAAGCTTTCTTT. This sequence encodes CASSPSWAKKNTEAFF.

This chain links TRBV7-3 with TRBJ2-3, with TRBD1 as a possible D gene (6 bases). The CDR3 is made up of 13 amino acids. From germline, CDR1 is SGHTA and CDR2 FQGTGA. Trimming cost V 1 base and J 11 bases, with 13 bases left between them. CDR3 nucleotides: TGTGCCAGCAGCTTAAGTTCAGGGGTGGGGCAGTATTTT. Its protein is CASSLSSGVGQYF.

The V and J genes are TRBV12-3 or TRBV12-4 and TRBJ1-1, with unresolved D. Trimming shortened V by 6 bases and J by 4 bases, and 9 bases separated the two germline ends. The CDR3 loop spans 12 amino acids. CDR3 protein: CASRRTITEAFF. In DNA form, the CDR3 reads TGTGCCAGCAGGCGCACCATCACTGAAGCTTTCTTT.

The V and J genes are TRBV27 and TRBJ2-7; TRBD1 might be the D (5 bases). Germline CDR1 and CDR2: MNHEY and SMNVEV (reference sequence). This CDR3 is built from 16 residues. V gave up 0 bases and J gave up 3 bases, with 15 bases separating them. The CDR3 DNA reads TGTGCCAGCAGTTTATCGACTCAGGGAATCGGCTACGAGCAGTACTTC. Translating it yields CASSLSTQGIGYEQYF.

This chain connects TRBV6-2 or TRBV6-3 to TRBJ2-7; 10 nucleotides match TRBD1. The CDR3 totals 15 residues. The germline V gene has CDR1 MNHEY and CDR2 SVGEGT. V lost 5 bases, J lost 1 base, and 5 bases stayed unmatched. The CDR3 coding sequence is TGTGCCAGCAGTCACGCGGGACAGGGGTCCTACGAGCAGTACTTC. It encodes CASSHAGQGSYEQYF.

CDR3 nucleotide sequence: TGTGCCAGCACCCCCGGGGGGGGAGACACCATATATTTT. Protein sequence: CASTPGGGDTIYF. The chain joins TRBV28 to TRBJ1-3; TRBD1 might be the D (5 bases). Germline V CDR1 and CDR2: MDHEN, SYDVKM. Trimming stripped 7 bases from V and 8 bases from J, with 15 bases between. CDR3 length equals 13 residues.

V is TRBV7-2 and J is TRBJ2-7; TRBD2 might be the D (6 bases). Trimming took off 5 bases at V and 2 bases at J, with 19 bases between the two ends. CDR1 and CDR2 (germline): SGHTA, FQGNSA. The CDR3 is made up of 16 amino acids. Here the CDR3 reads CASSVSGSRYPYEQYF. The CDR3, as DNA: TGTGCCAGCAGCGTAAGCGGGTCCCGATATCCCTACGAGCAGTACTTC.

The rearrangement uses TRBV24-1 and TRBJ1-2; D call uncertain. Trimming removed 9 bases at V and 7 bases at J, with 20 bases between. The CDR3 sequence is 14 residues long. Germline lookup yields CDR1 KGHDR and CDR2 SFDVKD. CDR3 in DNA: TGTGCCACCCTCAAGCTTGGGATTACTTGTGGCTACACCTTC. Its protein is CATLKLGITCGYTF.

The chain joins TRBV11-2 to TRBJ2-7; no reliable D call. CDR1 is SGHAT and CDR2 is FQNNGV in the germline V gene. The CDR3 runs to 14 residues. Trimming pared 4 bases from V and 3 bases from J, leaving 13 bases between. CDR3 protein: CASSSTVSGYEQYF. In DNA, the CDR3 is TGTGCCAGCAGCTCTACAGTCTCGGGCTACGAGCAGTACTTC.

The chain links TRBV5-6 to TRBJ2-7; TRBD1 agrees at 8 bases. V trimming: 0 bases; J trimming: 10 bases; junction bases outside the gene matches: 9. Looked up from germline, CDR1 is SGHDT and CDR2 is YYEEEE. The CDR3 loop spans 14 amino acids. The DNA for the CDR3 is TGTGCCAGCAGCTTGGGAGGACAGGGACGGGGACAGTACTTC. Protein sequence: CASSLGGQGRGQYF.

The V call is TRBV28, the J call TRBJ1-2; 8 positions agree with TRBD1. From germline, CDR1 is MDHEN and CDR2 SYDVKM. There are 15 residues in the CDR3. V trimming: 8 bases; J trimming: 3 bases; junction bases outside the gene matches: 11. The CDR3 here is CASWRQGLGYYGYTF. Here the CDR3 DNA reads TGTGCCAGCTGGCGACAGGGGTTAGGGTACTATGGCTACACCTTC.

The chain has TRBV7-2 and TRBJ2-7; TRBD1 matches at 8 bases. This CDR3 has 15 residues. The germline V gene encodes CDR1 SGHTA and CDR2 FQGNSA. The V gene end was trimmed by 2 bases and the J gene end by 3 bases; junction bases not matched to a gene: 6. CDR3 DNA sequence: TGTGCCAGCAGCTTAAGGGCAGGGGGCGACTACGAGCAGTACTTC. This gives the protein CASSLRAGGDYEQYF.

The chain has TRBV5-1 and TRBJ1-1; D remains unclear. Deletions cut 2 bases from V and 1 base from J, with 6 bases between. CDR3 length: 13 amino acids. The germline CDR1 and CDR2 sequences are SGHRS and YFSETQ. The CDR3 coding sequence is TGCGCCAGCAGCTTAGACACGAACACTGAAGCTTTCTTT. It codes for CASSLDTNTEAFF.

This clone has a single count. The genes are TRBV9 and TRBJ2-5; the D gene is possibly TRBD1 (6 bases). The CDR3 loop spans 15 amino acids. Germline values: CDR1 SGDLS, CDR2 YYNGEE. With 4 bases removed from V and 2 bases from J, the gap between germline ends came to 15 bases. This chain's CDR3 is CASSPGASGQETQYF. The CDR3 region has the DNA TGTGCCAGCAGCCCAGGGGCCTCGGGGCAAGAGACCCAGTACTTC.

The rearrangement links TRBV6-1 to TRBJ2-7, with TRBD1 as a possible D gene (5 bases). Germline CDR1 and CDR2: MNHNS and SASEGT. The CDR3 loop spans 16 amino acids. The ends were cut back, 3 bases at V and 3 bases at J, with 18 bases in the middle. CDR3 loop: CASSDDLVQVDYEQYF. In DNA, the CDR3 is TGTGCCAGCAGTGATGATCTAGTACAGGTTGACTACGAGCAGTACTTC.

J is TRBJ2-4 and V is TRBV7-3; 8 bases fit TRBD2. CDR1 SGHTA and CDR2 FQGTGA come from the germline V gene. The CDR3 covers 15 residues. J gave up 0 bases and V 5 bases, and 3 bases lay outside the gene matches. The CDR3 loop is CASSPSGGAKNIQYF. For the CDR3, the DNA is TGTGCCAGCAGCCCCAGCGGGGGAGCCAAAAACATTCAGTACTTC.

The chain's CDR3 is CASSGSSGGSYNEQFF. The CDR3 bases are TGTGCCAGTAGTGGGAGTAGCGGGGGGTCCTACAATGAGCAGTTCTTC. The V gene is TRBV19, the J gene TRBJ2-1; 10 positions match TRBD2. J gave up 1 base and V 5 bases, and 5 bases lay outside the gene matches. This CDR3 spans 16 amino acids. Germline values: CDR1 LNHDA, CDR2 SQIVND (reference sequence).

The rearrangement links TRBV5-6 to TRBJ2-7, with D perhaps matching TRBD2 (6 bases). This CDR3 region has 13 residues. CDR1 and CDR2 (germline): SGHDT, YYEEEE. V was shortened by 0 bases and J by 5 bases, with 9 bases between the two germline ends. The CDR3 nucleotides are TGTGCCAGCAGCTTGGGATGGGGGGACGAGCAGTACTTC. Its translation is CASSLGWGDEQYF.

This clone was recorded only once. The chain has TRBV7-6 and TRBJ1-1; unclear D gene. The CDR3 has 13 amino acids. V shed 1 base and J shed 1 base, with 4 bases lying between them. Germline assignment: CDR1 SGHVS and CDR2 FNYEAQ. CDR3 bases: TGTGCCAGCAGCTTAGGAGCGAACACTGAAGCTTTCTTT. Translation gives CASSLGANTEAFF.

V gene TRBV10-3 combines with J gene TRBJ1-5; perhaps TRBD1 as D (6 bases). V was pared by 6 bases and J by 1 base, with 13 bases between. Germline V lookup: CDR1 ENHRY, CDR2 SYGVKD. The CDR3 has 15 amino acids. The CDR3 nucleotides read TGTGCCATCAGAGCGGGGGGGGCGAGCAATCAGCCCCAGCATTTT. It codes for CAIRAGGASNQPQHF.

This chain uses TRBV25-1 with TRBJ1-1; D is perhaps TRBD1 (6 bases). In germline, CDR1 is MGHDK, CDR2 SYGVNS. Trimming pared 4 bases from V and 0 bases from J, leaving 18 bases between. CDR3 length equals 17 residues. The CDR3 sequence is CASSGGLTGRMNTEAFF. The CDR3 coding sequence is TGTGCCAGCAGTGGAGGTTTGACAGGTCGGATGAACACTGAAGCTTTCTTT.

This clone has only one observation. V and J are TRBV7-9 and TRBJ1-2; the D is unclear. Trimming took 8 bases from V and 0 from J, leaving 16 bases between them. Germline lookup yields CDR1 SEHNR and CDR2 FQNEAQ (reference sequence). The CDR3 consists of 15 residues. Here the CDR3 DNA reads TGTGCCAGCCCTGACGGAAAGGGCGCTAACTATGGCTACACCTTC. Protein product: CASPDGKGANYGYTF.

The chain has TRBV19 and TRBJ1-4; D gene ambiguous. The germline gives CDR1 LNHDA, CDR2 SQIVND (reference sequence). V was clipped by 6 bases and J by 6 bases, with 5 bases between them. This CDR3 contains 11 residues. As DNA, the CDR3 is TGTGCCAGTAGGACGGATGAAAAACTGTTTTTT. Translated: CASRTDEKLFF. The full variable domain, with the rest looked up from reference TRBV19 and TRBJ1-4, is DGGITQSPKYLFRKEGQNVTLSCEQNLNHDAMYWYRQDPGQGLRLIYYSQIVNDFQKGDIAEGYSVSREKKESFPLTVTSAQKNPTAFYLCASRTDEKLFFGSGTQLSVL.

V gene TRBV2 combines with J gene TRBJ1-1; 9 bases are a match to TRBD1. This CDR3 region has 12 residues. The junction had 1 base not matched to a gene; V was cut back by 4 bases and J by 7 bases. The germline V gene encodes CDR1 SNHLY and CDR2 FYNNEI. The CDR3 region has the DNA TGTGCCAGCAGTGGGACAGGGGTTGAAGCTTTCTTT. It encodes CASSGTGVEAFF.

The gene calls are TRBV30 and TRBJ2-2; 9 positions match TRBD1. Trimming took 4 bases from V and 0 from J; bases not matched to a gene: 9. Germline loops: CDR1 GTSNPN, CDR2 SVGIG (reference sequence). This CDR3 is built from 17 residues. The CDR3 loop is CAWKPDRGNANTGELFF. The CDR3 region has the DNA TGTGCCTGGAAACCTGACAGGGGGAACGCGAACACCGGGGAGCTGTTTTTT.